One and the same sample provided the 16 T cell receptor beta chains below, sequenced in a study of response to subunit inactivated influenza vaccine (dated by TCRdb to 2016 to 2019). The library was generated by RT-PCR. The sequencer listed for this sample is Illumina HiSeq 2500. TCRdb reworked the public reads: Q25 trimming with fastp, MiXCR clone assembly, productive beta chains retained. Merged by CDR3 protein, the rows form single entries marked with the most common genes and DNA. The sample profile shows about 150,000 distinct CDR3 sequences; about 10% of them were found once. The ten largest clones represent under 40% of the sample. This material consisted of CD8+ T cells sorted from PBMCs, taken about 23 months after vaccination. All receptors derive from a man aged 45 to 70 who received an inactivated influenza vaccine. Donor details come from another sample of the same person, matched by shared clones.

This clonotype came up a few times. This rearrangement joins TRBV12-3 or TRBV12-4 to TRBJ2-1, with TRBD2 matching over 8 bases. The CDR3 totals 11 residues. The trim removed 6 bases at V and 12 bases at J, leaving 4 bases unmatched. The CDR3, as DNA: TGTGCCAGCAGCTCAGCGGGAGTGCAGTTCTTC. It translates to CASSSAGVQFF.

This clonotype was seen more than once but under ten times. The chain uses TRBV20-1 and TRBJ1-5, with 8 bases identical to TRBD1. Trimming took 5 bases from V and 1 from J; bases not matched to a gene: 4. Germline-derived CDR1 and CDR2 are DFQATT and SNEGSKA (reference sequence). The CDR3 is 14 residues long. The CDR3, as DNA: TGCAGTGCTGTGACAGGGGCGAGCAATCAGCCCCAGCATTTT. Amino acid sequence: CSAVTGASNQPQHF.

V gene TRBV13 combines with J gene TRBJ2-7; D perhaps matches TRBD2 (6 bases). The V end was cut by 4 bases, the J end by 5 bases, with 18 bases between. Germline V gives CDR1 PRHDT, CDR2 FYEKMQ (reference sequence). CDR3 size: 15 residues. The CDR3 reads CASSSPGLRANEQYF. The CDR3 nucleotides are TGTGCCAGCAGCTCACCGGGACTCCGTGCAAACGAGCAGTACTTC.

The table lists this clonotype with many counts. The chain links TRBV7-9 to TRBJ2-7, with a weak D call TRBD2 (5 bases). From germline, CDR1 is SEHNR and CDR2 FQNEAQ (reference sequence). The CDR3 is made up of 13 amino acids. V was shortened by 5 bases and J by 4 bases, with 12 bases between the two germline ends. CDR3 protein: CASSHDYIYEQYF. In nucleotides, the CDR3 is TGTGCCAGCAGCCACGACTACATTTACGAGCAGTACTTC.

The chain joins TRBV20-1 to TRBJ1-2; unclear D gene. The CDR3 runs 12 residues. The germline V gene has CDR1 DFQATT and CDR2 SNEGSKA (reference sequence). V was trimmed by 0 bases and J by 6 bases, leaving 8 bases between them. The DNA for the CDR3 is TGCAGTGCTAGAGATGTTGGGGATGGCTACACCTTC. Translation gives CSARDVGDGYTF.

This clonotype was seen many times. The gene calls are TRBV4-2 and TRBJ1-5; 8 bases line up with TRBD1. Germline CDR1 is LGHNA and CDR2 is YNFKEQ. V shed 5 bases and J 7 bases; nucleotides not matched to a gene: 7. The CDR3 runs 14 residues. CDR3 nucleotides: TGTGCCAGCAGCGAGGACAGGGCCTGGCAGCCCCAGCATTTT. It is translated as CASSEDRAWQPQHF.

This chain links TRBV7-9 with TRBJ1-5; tentative D call: TRBD1 (6 bases). The CDR3 is 17 residues long. Germline V gene data show CDR1 as SEHNR and CDR2 as FQNEAQ (reference sequence). The V and J ends lost 4 bases and 6 bases respectively, with 22 bases between them. The CDR3 DNA follows: TGTGCCAGCAGCTCCGATGTGGCAGGGGATGGGAGTCAGCCCCAGCATTTT. Its protein product is CASSSDVAGDGSQPQHF.

This sequence joins TRBV2 and TRBJ2-7; D remains unclear. V lost 2 bases to trimming and J lost 3 bases, with 17 bases between them. The CDR3 covers 16 residues. CDR1 and CDR2 (germline): SNHLY, FYNNEI. This CDR3 reads CASSEYMGNPGYEQYF. In nucleotides, the CDR3 is TGTGCCAGCAGTGAATACATGGGGAATCCCGGCTACGAGCAGTACTTC.

This clonotype came up many times. This chain uses TRBV4-1 with TRBJ1-1; maybe TRBD1 (6 bases). This CDR3 has 14 amino acids. Germline lookup yields CDR1 MGHRA and CDR2 YSYEKL. V was trimmed by 3 bases and J by 0 bases, leaving 8 bases between them. CDR3 DNA sequence: TGCGCCAGCAGCCAGGGGGGCCTGAACACTGAAGCTTTCTTT. Translation gives CASSQGGLNTEAFF.

This clonotype came up a few times. V and J are TRBV7-6 and TRBJ2-5; D might be TRBD1 or TRBD2, each matching 6 bases. The CDR3 totals 15 residues. The germline V and J ends were trimmed by 1 base and 3 bases, with 12 bases remaining between them. CDR1 is SGHVS and CDR2 is FNYEAQ in the germline V gene. The CDR3 region has the DNA TGTGCCAGCAGCTTAGAGGGCGGGGACAAAGAGACCCAGTACTTC. Protein: CASSLEGGDKETQYF. The full variable domain, with the rest looked up from reference TRBV7-6 and TRBJ2-5, is GAGVSQSPRYKVTKRGQDVALRCDPISGHVSLYWYRQALGQGPEFLTYFNYEAQQDKSGLPNDRFSAERPEGSISTLTIQRTEQRDSAMYRCASSLEGGDKETQYFGPGTRLLVL.

There are a few counts of this clonotype. This chain connects TRBV19 to TRBJ2-3; TRBD2 aligns across 9 bases. This CDR3 contains 15 residues. In germline, CDR1 is LNHDA, CDR2 SQIVND (reference sequence). Trimming removed 5 bases from V and 2 bases from J; junction bases left unmatched: 5. The CDR3 is CASSRGGEFTDTQYF. CDR3 DNA sequence: TGTGCCAGTAGTCGCGGGGGGGAATTCACAGATACGCAGTATTTT.

This clonotype was seen a handful of times. This rearrangement joins TRBV29-1 to TRBJ2-7; TRBD2 matches 9 bases. Germline lookup yields CDR1 SQVTM and CDR2 ANQGSEA. The CDR3 is made up of 14 amino acids. V shed 4 bases and J 1 base; nucleotides not matched to a gene: 5. The CDR3, as DNA: TGCAGCGTTGGTTTAGCGGGAGTTTCCTACGAGCAGTACTTC. Encoded protein: CSVGLAGVSYEQYF.

The chain recombines TRBV29-1 with TRBJ2-3; D gene unclear. Germline values: CDR1 SQVTM, CDR2 ANQGSEA. V was shortened by 6 bases and J by 4 bases, with 14 bases between the two germline ends. The CDR3 has 13 residues. The DNA for the CDR3 is TGCAGCGTCCCGTGGGGTGGCGCAGATACGCAGTATTTT. Its translation is CSVPWGGADTQYF.

This clonotype has a count of ten or more. V and J are TRBV5-1 and TRBJ2-1, with no clear D. The germline V gene has CDR1 SGHRS and CDR2 YFSETQ. Deletions cut 8 bases from V and 8 bases from J, with 20 bases between. This CDR3 is built from 14 residues. In DNA, the CDR3 is TGCGCCAGTACCCCGGTGCTCCGTCCGCATGAGCAGTTCTTC. Translation: CASTPVLRPHEQFF.

The chain employs TRBV10-3 and TRBJ2-7; 11 bases are a match to TRBD2. V lost 7 bases and J lost 4; bases outside the gene matches: 6. The CDR3 runs to 14 residues. Germline values: CDR1 ENHRY, CDR2 SYGVKD. The CDR3 region is CAIKGTSGLYEQYF. The CDR3 bases are TGTGCCATCAAAGGGACTAGCGGACTGTACGAGCAGTACTTC.

This clonotype was detected only a few times. This chain connects TRBV6-2 or TRBV6-3 to TRBJ1-1; 8 nucleotides agree with TRBD1. Germline trimming cut 2 bases from V and 4 bases from J; bases unmatched to any gene: 6. Germline CDR1 and CDR2: MNHEY and SVGEGT. This CDR3 region has 15 residues. CDR3 sequence reads: CASSYGRGRGTEAFF. DNA for the CDR3: TGTGCCAGCAGTTACGGCAGGGGGCGAGGCACTGAAGCTTTCTTT.